A single sample gave rise to the 20 T cell receptor beta chains below, sequenced in a study of blood T cell repertoires in COVID-19. Sequencing was performed with immunoSEQ multiplex PCR; in TCRdb, only in-frame clones are kept and a portion is missing. The table lists roughly 250,000 clones, about 90% of them singletons. The sample consisted of PBMCs or T cells enriched from blood (not recorded which). Every receptor here comes from a woman between 40 and 50 years old who had been exposed to COVID-19.

V usage is TRBV30 and J usage is TRBJ2-1; no clear D. The CDR3 has 12 residues. Trimming pared 0 bases from V and 10 bases from J, leaving 10 bases between. Germline V lookup: CDR1 GTSNPN, CDR2 SVGIG (reference sequence). The CDR3 loop reads CAWSVHHAEQFF. The CDR3 DNA reads TGTGCCTGGAGTGTACATCACGCCGAGCAGTTCTTC.

This clone came up once. The rearrangement joins TRBV4-1 to TRBJ1-2, with 7 bases aligning to TRBD1. CDR1 and CDR2 from the germline V gene are MGHRA and YSYEKL. After removal of 4 bases from V and 5 bases from J, the junction contained 10 bases not matched to a gene. CDR3 length: 15 amino acids. The CDR3 loop reads CASSPTPGTEYGYTF. The CDR3 DNA follows: TGCGCCAGCAGCCCTACCCCTGGGACAGAATATGGCTACACCTTC.

The chain is built from TRBV2 and TRBJ1-5; D possibly corresponds to TRBD1 (6 bases). This CDR3 has 13 amino acids. Trimming stripped 10 bases from V and 5 bases from J, with 15 bases between. CDR1 is SNHLY and CDR2 is FYNNEI in the germline V gene. CDR3 sequence: CATKAGGHQPQHF. In nucleotides, the CDR3 is TGTGCCACCAAGGCGGGGGGCCATCAGCCCCAGCATTTT.

The chain uses TRBV4-1 and TRBJ1-5, with 7 bases identical to TRBD1. V lost 5 bases, J lost 3 bases, and 7 bases stayed unmatched. The germline V gene has CDR1 MGHRA and CDR2 YSYEKL. The CDR3 is made up of 15 amino acids. The CDR3 reads CASSSGQAFNQPQHF. The CDR3 DNA follows: TGCGCCAGCAGCTCCGGACAGGCGTTCAATCAGCCCCAGCATTTT.

This clone was recorded only once. This chain connects TRBV6-5 to TRBJ1-2; D is unclear. Trimming stripped 6 bases from V and 8 bases from J, with 13 bases between. The CDR3 runs 12 residues. CDR1 and CDR2 (germline): MNHEY, SVGAGI. The CDR3 sequence is CASSQHYRGYTF. The CDR3 bases are TGTGCCAGCAGCCAACATTATCGAGGCTACACCTTC.

The J gene is TRBJ2-2, the V gene TRBV18, with 7 nucleotides matching TRBD1. This CDR3 region has 12 residues. V lost 6 bases and J lost 6; bases outside the gene matches: 1. Germline assignment: CDR1 KGHSH and CDR2 LQKENI. The CDR3 DNA reads as TGTGCCAGCTCCACAGGGGCCGGGGAGCTGTTTTTT. Translated: CASSTGAGELFF.

This chain connects TRBV29-1 to TRBJ1-3; 7 bases line up with TRBD1. The CDR3 runs to 15 residues. V shed 6 bases and J 2 bases; nucleotides not matched to a gene: 10. CDR1 is SQVTM, CDR2 ANQGSEA, per germline. The CDR3 DNA reads as TGCAGCGTGACAAACCGACAGGGAACTGGAAACACCATATATTTT. Protein sequence: CSVTNRQGTGNTIYF.

V is TRBV6-5 and J is TRBJ2-7; TRBD1 matches 10 bases. In germline, CDR1 is MNHEY, CDR2 SVGAGI. The CDR3 is 13 residues long. V shed 7 bases and J 3 bases; nucleotides not matched to a gene: 3. CDR3 region: CASTDRGSYEQYF. CDR3 bases: TGTGCCAGCACGGACAGGGGGAGCTACGAGCAGTACTTC.

This clone has just one count. The rearrangement links TRBV27 to TRBJ1-2, with D possibly TRBD1 on 5 matching bases. Germline V lookup: CDR1 MNHEY, CDR2 SMNVEV (reference sequence). The CDR3 totals 14 residues. V dropped 4 bases and J dropped 7 bases, with 16 bases sitting between them. CDR3 sequence (DNA): TGTGCCAGCAGTTGGGGCCCGAGGACGGCTGGCTACACCTTC. This encodes CASSWGPRTAGYTF.

CDR3 bases: TGTGCCAGCAGCCAACCGGACAGACCTTGGGCTTTCTTT. Its protein is CASSQPDRPWAFF. The rearrangement links TRBV3-1 (or the pseudogene TRBV3-2) to TRBJ1-1, with D maybe TRBD1 (6 bases). The CDR3 is made up of 13 amino acids. V shed 2 bases and J shed 11 bases, with 15 bases lying between them. Germline CDR1 and CDR2: LGHDT and YNNKEL (reference sequence).

The V and J genes are TRBV6-5 and TRBJ1-1; TRBD1 is a possible D gene (6 bases). CDR1 MNHEY and CDR2 SVGAGI come from the germline V gene. Between the trimmed V and J ends, which lost 6 bases and 11 bases, there was a span of 16 bases. The CDR3 consists of 12 residues. CDR3 sequence: CASSKQGSWAFF. The CDR3 nucleotides read TGTGCCAGCAGCAAACAGGGTTCGTGGGCTTTCTTT.

The genes are TRBV9 and TRBJ2-1; 7 bases map to TRBD2. V was pared by 3 bases and J by 2 bases, with 8 bases of the junction left unmatched. This CDR3 region has 16 residues. Germline V gives CDR1 SGDLS, CDR2 YYNGEE. The CDR3 sequence: CASSARGEVAYNEQFF. The CDR3 coding sequence is TGTGCCAGCAGCGCCCGGGGGGAAGTCGCCTACAATGAGCAGTTCTTC.

J is TRBJ1-4 and V is TRBV4-1; perhaps TRBD1 as D (5 bases). V lost 3 bases and J 7 bases, leaving 12 bases between the germline ends. This CDR3 is 14 amino acids long. CDR1 and CDR2 (germline): MGHRA, YSYEKL. The CDR3 DNA is TGCGCCAGCAGCCAGGAGGGGAGGGTTGAAAAACTGTTTTTT. This gives the protein CASSQEGRVEKLFF.

This chain links TRBV6-1 with TRBJ1-6, with D hard to call. The V end was cut by 6 bases, the J end by 8 bases, with 8 bases between. This CDR3 has 12 residues. Germline V lookup: CDR1 MNHNS, CDR2 SASEGT. The CDR3 bases are TGTGCCAGCAGCTGGACTGATTCACCCCTCCACTTT. Amino acids: CASSWTDSPLHF.

The genes are TRBV4-3 and TRBJ1-5; 7 bases fit TRBD1. With 5 bases clipped from V and 2 bases from J, the junction kept 12 bases outside the gene matches. This CDR3 region has 17 residues. Germline V gene sequence: CDR1 LGHNA, CDR2 YSLEER. Here the CDR3 DNA reads TGCGCCAGCAGCTCGGACAGGAGGGGACTTGGCAATCAGCCCCAGCATTTT. Protein sequence: CASSSDRRGLGNQPQHF.

The CDR3 nucleotides are TGTGCCAGCAGACAGGGCATCGCGAGCACCGGGGAGCTGTTTTTT. Its translation is CASRQGIASTGELFF. The chain uses TRBV11-3 and TRBJ2-2; possibly TRBD1 for D (6 bases). V lost 6 bases and J lost 4, with 15 bases in between. Germline V gene data show CDR1 as SGHNT and CDR2 as YENEEA. CDR3 length: 15 amino acids. The variable domain in full, with the rest retrieved from reference TRBV11-3 and TRBJ2-2, is EAGVVQSPRYKIIEKKQPVAFWCNPISGHNTLYWYLQNLGQGPELLIRYENEEAVDDSQLPKDRFSAERLKGVDSTLKIQPAELGDSAVYLCASRQGIASTGELFFGEGSRLTVL.

This clone came up once. The chain is built from TRBV6-5 and TRBJ2-6, with D unresolved. Trimming removed 6 bases from V and 2 bases from J, with 11 bases in between. Germline assignment: CDR1 MNHEY and CDR2 SVGAGI. The CDR3 extends over 15 amino acids. The CDR3 nucleotides are TGTGCCAGCAGACAAGTACAAACTGGGGCCAACGTCCTGACTTTC. Its protein is CASRQVQTGANVLTF.

The rearrangement joins TRBV12-3 or TRBV12-4 to TRBJ2-5; D is undetermined. CDR3 length: 11 residues. The V end lost 6 bases, the J end lost 7 bases, and 9 bases lay between the germline ends. CDR3 in DNA: TGTGCCAGCAGCCACGGTGGGACCCAGTACTTC. Translating gives CASSHGGTQYF.

V usage is TRBV7-3 and J usage is TRBJ1-1, with TRBD1 matching over 7 bases. CDR1 and CDR2 from the germline V gene are SGHTA and FQGTGA. This CDR3 is built from 15 residues. Unmatched junction bases numbered 5, after V lost 4 bases and J lost 0 bases. CDR3 in amino acids: CASSSTGTVNTEAFF. For the CDR3, the DNA is TGTGCCAGCAGCTCAACCGGGACAGTGAACACTGAAGCTTTCTTT.

The chain carries TRBV5-4 and TRBJ1-4, with TRBD1 identical over 11 bases. The V gene end was trimmed by 4 bases and the J gene end by 8 bases; junction bases not matched to a gene: 7. The CDR3 has 15 amino acids. Germline lookup yields CDR1 SGHNT and CDR2 YYREEE (reference sequence). CDR3 loop: CASSPGQGAKEKLFF. CDR3 coding DNA: TGTGCCAGCAGCCCCGGACAGGGGGCAAAAGAAAAACTGTTTTTT.